This T cell receptor beta chain was sequenced for a study of blood T cells in healthy people across ages. Sample-barcoded 5' priming and a J-beta primer mix drove a second PCR of roughly 7 to 11 cycles. TCRdb called the 5' RACE reads again in MiXCR, with one record for every CDR3 protein. The repertoire holds about 1.5 million distinct CDR3 sequences, with less than 45% as singletons. The table lists this clonotype with a few counts. The antigen remains undetermined. Findings of the study overall: CMV infection status of these donors was not known. The recorded TCR beta diversity per million T cells decreased in a roughly linear manner with age. A strong correlation was found between TCR beta diversity and the percentage of naive T cells. Estimates drawn from one million T cells were deemed to understate diversity.

J was trimmed by 4 bases and V by 4 bases; bases with no gene match: 13. This CDR3 is 16 amino acids long. CDR1 MGHRA and CDR2 YSYEKL come from the germline V gene. The TCR comes from a woman under 30 in good health. V gene TRBV4-1 combines with J gene TRBJ2-7; TRBD2 agrees at 7 bases. What was sequenced was blood. This CDR3 is CASSLPGTGRKYEQYF. CDR3 DNA sequence: TGCGCCAGCAGCCTCCCAGGAACCGGGAGGAAGTACGAGCAGTACTTC.